The clone carrying this TCR beta chain was observed a single time. Its antigen is undetermined. The sample originates from a study of cytomegalovirus exposure and HLA in healthy donors. Points from the study as a whole: Some V segments, TRBV6-2 and TRBV6-3 among them, were indistinguishable and were therefore excluded. Later on, a genetic analysis was performed. It linked a missense variant in DCLRE1C with V- and J-gene trimming of TCR beta.

PCR primers comprised 60 Vbeta and 13 Jbeta primers. Using immunoSEQ multiplex PCR, the repertoire was profiled, and TCRdb retains in-frame clones only, with some absent. The sample includes 120,000 or so clones, roughly four fifths of them seen just once. The germline V gene encodes CDR1 SGHAT and CDR2 FQNNGV. This CDR3 comprises 14 residues. V was clipped by 2 bases and J by 5 bases, with 11 bases between them. The gene calls are TRBV11-2 and TRBJ2-3, with D possibly matching TRBD2 (6 bases). The clonotype originates from a woman aged 40-49 years in good health and CMV-seronegative. Input material: PBMCs. CDR3 bases: TGTGCCAGCAGCTTAAACCTAGCGCAAGATACGCAGTATTTT. Its protein product is CASSLNLAQDTQYF.